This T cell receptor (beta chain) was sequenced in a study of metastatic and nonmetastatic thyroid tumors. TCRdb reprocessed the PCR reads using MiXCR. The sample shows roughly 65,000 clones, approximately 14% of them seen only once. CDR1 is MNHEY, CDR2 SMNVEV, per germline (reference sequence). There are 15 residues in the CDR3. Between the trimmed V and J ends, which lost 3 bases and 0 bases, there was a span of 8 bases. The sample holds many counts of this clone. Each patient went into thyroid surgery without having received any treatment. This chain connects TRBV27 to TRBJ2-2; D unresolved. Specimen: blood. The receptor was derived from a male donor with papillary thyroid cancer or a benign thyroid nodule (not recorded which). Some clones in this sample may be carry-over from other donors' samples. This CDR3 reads CASSFWGTNTGELFF. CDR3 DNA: TGTGCCAGCAGTTTTTGGGGAACGAACACCGGGGAGCTGTTTTTT.